Shown below are 17 T cell receptor beta chains from a single sample sequenced in a study of glioma-infiltrating T cells. The iRepertoire nested amplicon-rescue multiplex PCR amplified TCR alpha and beta CDR3s from RNA. One entry per CDR3 protein, called by TCRdb with MiXCR from the multiplex PCR reads. The table has about 190,000 distinct CDR3 sequences, 32% seen once; the top ten hold roughly a fifth. Sequenced: glioma tissue, nonneoplastic brain tissue, or PBMCs (not recorded which). These receptors originate from a human donor with low-grade glioma or glioblastoma, undergoing nonglioma brain surgery, or in good health (not recorded which).

This clonotype was seen only a few times. The chain joins TRBV12-3 or TRBV12-4 to TRBJ1-5; 8 nucleotides agree with TRBD1. Trimming cost V 5 bases and J 9 bases; bases outside gene matches: 9. The CDR3 consists of 14 residues. CDR3 nucleotides: TGTGCCAGCAGTACGGGACAGGTGGGGGGGCCCCAGCATTTT. Translating it yields CASSTGQVGGPQHF.

The rearrangement links TRBV19 to TRBJ2-5; the D is unclear. The CDR3 extends over 14 amino acids. CDR1 is LNHDA and CDR2 is SQIVND in the germline V gene (reference sequence). Trimming shortened V by 9 bases and J by 0 bases, and 14 bases separated the two germline ends. The CDR3 region is CASTQKPHQETQYF. CDR3 DNA sequence: TGTGCCAGCACACAAAAGCCTCACCAAGAGACCCAGTACTTC.

This clonotype was observed a few times. The chain employs TRBV7-9 and TRBJ2-3; a possible D gene is TRBD2 (5 bases). Germline loops: CDR1 SEHNR, CDR2 FQNEAQ (reference sequence). Deletions cut 4 bases from V and 4 bases from J, with 12 bases between. CDR3 size: 14 residues. The CDR3: CASSSGLPPDTQYF. In DNA form, the CDR3 reads TGTGCCAGCAGCTCTGGACTCCCCCCAGATACGCAGTATTTT.

This clonotype was picked up one time. A much larger clone differs by one base, so this may be a read error. The rearrangement links TRBV28 to TRBJ2-7, with unresolved D. The V and J ends lost 4 bases and 7 bases respectively, with 20 bases between them. Germline lookup yields CDR1 MDHEN and CDR2 SYDVKM. The CDR3 covers 15 residues. The CDR3 protein is CASSYPSGGVNEQYF. The CDR3, as DNA: TGTGCCAGCAGTTACCCGTCTGGTGGGGTAAATGAGCAGTACTTC.

This clonotype was recorded many times. DNA of the CDR3: TGCCAACGTGTGCTAGTCGACTACGAGCAGTACTTC. Translating it yields CQRVLVDYEQYF. The chain employs TRBV29-1 and TRBJ2-7; D is undetermined. The CDR3 runs to 12 residues. Germline V lookup: CDR1 SQVTM, CDR2 ANQGSEA.

The table lists this clonotype with a few counts. This rearrangement joins TRBV30 to TRBJ2-1; D gene uncertain. Germline V gene sequence: CDR1 GTSNPN, CDR2 SVGIG (reference sequence). The CDR3 length is 13 residues. The V end lost 0 bases, the J end lost 6 bases, and 9 bases lay between the germline ends. CDR3 loop: CAWSVQHSNEQFF. For the CDR3, the DNA is TGTGCCTGGAGTGTACAGCATAGCAATGAGCAGTTCTTC.

In its sample, this clonotype was seen many times. V gene TRBV28 combines with J gene TRBJ1-5; maybe TRBD1 (6 bases). This CDR3 contains 11 residues. Germline V gene data show CDR1 as MDHEN and CDR2 as SYDVKM. Between the trimmed V and J ends, which lost 4 bases and 14 bases, there was a span of 12 bases. CDR3 in DNA: TGTGCCAGCAGTTCCGCCTCAGGGGAGCATTTT. Protein: CASSSASGEHF.

Details on this clonotype: A single base separates this from a much larger clone, so it may be a read error. The chain carries TRBV6-2 or TRBV6-3 and TRBJ1-2; TRBD1 is a possible D gene (5 bases). This CDR3 is 14 amino acids long. V was cut by 0 bases and J by 8 bases, with 13 bases left in between. The germline gives CDR1 MNHEY, CDR2 SVGEGT. In DNA form, the CDR3 reads TGTGCCAGCAGTTACTCGGGTCAGGGAGGCGGCTACACCTTC. Translation gives CASSYSGQGGGYTF.

The chain links TRBV15 to TRBJ2-7, with 7 bases lining up with TRBD1. J lost 1 base, V lost 0 bases, and 3 bases had no gene match. Per germline, CDR1 LNHNV and CDR2 YYDKDF (reference sequence). This CDR3 region has 15 residues. This CDR3 reads CATSRDPGQSYEQYF. CDR3 DNA sequence: TGTGCCACCAGCAGAGACCCGGGACAGTCCTACGAGCAGTACTTC.

This clonotype was seen at least ten times. The genes are TRBV24-1 and TRBJ2-1, with 8 bases that match TRBD1. Trimming removed 5 bases from V and 10 bases from J; junction bases left unmatched: 3. The CDR3 length is 12 residues. Germline V gene sequence: CDR1 KGHDR, CDR2 SFDVKD. This CDR3 is CATSGDRREQFF. The CDR3 coding sequence is TGTGCCACCAGTGGGGACAGGCGGGAGCAGTTCTTC.

There are many counts of this clonotype. V and J are TRBV7-2 and TRBJ2-7, with 7 positions matching TRBD2. Germline V gene sequence: CDR1 SGHTA, CDR2 FQGNSA. With 3 bases clipped from V and 0 bases from J, the junction kept 2 bases outside the gene matches. CDR3 length: 14 residues. The CDR3 loop reads CASSFLADSYEQYF. The CDR3 nucleotides are TGTGCCAGCAGCTTCCTAGCGGACTCCTACGAGCAGTACTTC.

V and J are TRBV7-9 and TRBJ2-5; a possible D gene is TRBD1 (6 bases). V was clipped by 5 bases and J by 3 bases, with 13 bases between them. CDR1 and CDR2 from the germline V gene are SEHNR and FQNEAQ (reference sequence). The CDR3 is made up of 14 amino acids. The CDR3 coding sequence is TGTGCCAGCAGCCCTTCAAGGGGGAAAGAGACCCAGTACTTC. Translating it yields CASSPSRGKETQYF.

This clonotype was recorded at least ten times. The chain links TRBV27 to TRBJ2-1; D is unclear. This CDR3 region has 15 residues. V lost 8 bases and J lost 10, with 24 bases in between. Germline V gene data show CDR1 as MNHEY and CDR2 as SMNVEV (reference sequence). CDR3 nucleotide sequence: TGTGCCAGCCAATCATCTGCGATAGTGAATCGAGAGCAGTTCTTC. Its translation is CASQSSAIVNREQFF.

This clonotype has at least ten counts. The chain couples TRBV3-1 to TRBJ2-1; 8 bases are shared with TRBD2. From germline, CDR1 is LGHDT and CDR2 YNNKEL (reference sequence). The CDR3 is 14 amino acids. Trimming cost V 4 bases and J 10 bases; bases outside gene matches: 9. The CDR3 nucleotides are TGTGCCAGCAGCCTTCATCCGAGCGGGGGCGAGCAGTTCTTC. It codes for CASSLHPSGGEQFF.

The rearrangement uses TRBV7-9 and TRBJ1-2, with a possible D match to TRBD1 (5 bases). CDR1 and CDR2 from the germline V gene are SEHNR and FQNEAQ (reference sequence). The CDR3 covers 16 residues. Trimming took off 6 bases at V and 3 bases at J, with 20 bases between the two ends. The chain's CDR3 is CASSRPRDWGDYGYTF. The CDR3, as DNA: TGTGCCAGCAGTAGGCCTAGGGATTGGGGCGACTATGGCTACACCTTC. Together with reference TRBV7-9 and TRBJ1-2, the CDR3 gives the full variable domain: DTGVSQNPRHKITKRGQNVTFRCDPISEHNRLYWYRQTLGQGPEFLTYFQNEAQLEKSRLLSDRFSAERPKGSFSTLEIQRTEQGDSAMYLCASSRPRDWGDYGYTFGSGTRLTVV.

In nucleotides, the CDR3 is TGTGCCAGCAGCCTTGGACTGTTCTCTGGGGCCAACGTCCTGACTTTC. Protein sequence: CASSLGLFSGANVLTF. The J gene is TRBJ2-6, the V gene TRBV7-3, with a weak D call TRBD2 (5 bases). CDR1 SGHTA and CDR2 FQGTGA come from the germline V gene. CDR3 size: 16 residues. Trimming cost V 5 bases and J 0 bases, with 11 bases left between them. Drawing the rest from reference TRBV7-3 and TRBJ2-6, the complete variable domain is GAGVSQTPSNKVTEKGKYVELRCDPISGHTALYWYRQSLGQGPEFLIYFQGTGAADDSGLPNDRFFAVRPEGSVSTLKIQRTERGDSAVYLCASSLGLFSGANVLTFGAGSRLTVL.

This clonotype was detected ten times or more. The V and J genes are TRBV6-2 or TRBV6-3 and TRBJ2-7, with D perhaps matching TRBD2 (7 bases). Germline V gives CDR1 MNHEY, CDR2 SVGEGT. The CDR3 is 14 amino acids. The V end was cut by 0 bases, the J end by 6 bases, with 12 bases between. DNA for the CDR3: TGTGCCAGCAGTTACTCGACCGGGGGGCTCGAGCAGTACTTC. It translates to CASSYSTGGLEQYF.